This T cell receptor beta chain was captured by sequencing in a study of T cell repertoires in cytomegalovirus infection. Study results and caveats: HLA-C-restricted, CMV-specific TCR beta clonotypes were dominant ex vivo.

With 5 bases removed from V and 1 base from J, the gap between germline ends came to 18 bases. This CDR3 region has 17 residues. The germline gives CDR1 SGHVS, CDR2 FQNEAQ. This clonotype was detected only a few times. What it recognizes is unknown. One entry per CDR3 protein, called by TCRdb with MiXCR from the reads. The sample consists of nearly 450,000 distinct CDR3 sequences, around 32% of them appearing once. The genes are TRBV7-8 and TRBJ2-1; possible D gene TRBD1, 6 bases. The sequenced material came from PBMCs. This sequence originates from a human donor in good health (CMV status not recorded). Some clones in this sample may be carry-over from other donors' samples. CDR3 residues: CASSKKGFGQSYNEQFF. The CDR3 nucleotides read TGTGCCAGCAGCAAAAAGGGGTTCGGACAGTCCTACAATGAGCAGTTCTTC.